This entry features one T cell receptor (beta chain) sequence. The record originates from a study of blood T cell repertoires in COVID-19. Overall study context: Samples of COVID-19 (acute and convalescent) were obtained from the United States, Italy and Spain. The analysed material was cDNA or gDNA that came from T cells, B-cell-depleted T cells, or PBMCs.

The trim removed 0 bases at V and 10 bases at J, leaving 10 bases unmatched. The CDR3 spans 16 residues. The germline V gene has CDR1 MNHEY and CDR2 SVGEGT. Sequencing used immunoSEQ multiplex PCR; TCRdb keeps in-frame clones, though not all of them. The table records roughly 300,000 clones, more than 85% of them present only once. This chain links TRBV6-2 or TRBV6-3 with TRBJ2-1; 9 bases agree with TRBD2. Sequencing was done on a sample of peripheral blood. The sequence was collected from a woman in her twenties or thirties with COVID-19, enrolled during active disease. CDR3 amino acids: CASSYSSGSNVKEQFF. The CDR3, as DNA: TGTGCCAGCAGTTACTCTAGCGGGAGTAATGTGAAAGAGCAGTTCTTC.